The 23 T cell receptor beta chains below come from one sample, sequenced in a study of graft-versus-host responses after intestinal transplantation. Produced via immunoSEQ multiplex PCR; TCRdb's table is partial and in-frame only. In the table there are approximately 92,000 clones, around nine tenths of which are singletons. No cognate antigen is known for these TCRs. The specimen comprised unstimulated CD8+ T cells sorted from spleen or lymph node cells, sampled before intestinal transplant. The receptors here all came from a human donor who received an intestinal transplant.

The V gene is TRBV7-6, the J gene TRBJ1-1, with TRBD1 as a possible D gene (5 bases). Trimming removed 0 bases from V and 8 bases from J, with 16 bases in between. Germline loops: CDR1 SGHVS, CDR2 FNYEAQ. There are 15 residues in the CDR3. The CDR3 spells CASSLAEFRVGEAFF. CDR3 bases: TGTGCCAGCAGCTTAGCGGAGTTCAGGGTGGGGGAAGCTTTCTTT.

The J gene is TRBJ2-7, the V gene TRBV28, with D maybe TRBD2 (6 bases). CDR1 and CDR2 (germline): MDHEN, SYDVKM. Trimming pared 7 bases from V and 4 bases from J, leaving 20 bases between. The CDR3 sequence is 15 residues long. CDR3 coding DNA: TGTGCCAGCACTACCCGGCGGGATTGGCAGTACGAGCAGTACTTC. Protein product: CASTTRRDWQYEQYF.

The CDR3 nucleotides are TGTGCCAGTAGTTTCGGGACAGGGTTGGGCACTGAAGCTTTCTTT. Amino acids: CASSFGTGLGTEAFF. The chain uses TRBV19 and TRBJ1-1, with 9 bases aligning to TRBD1. The CDR3 is 15 residues long. The germline V gene has CDR1 LNHDA and CDR2 SQIVND (reference sequence). J was trimmed by 4 bases and V by 5 bases; bases with no gene match: 8. Full variable domain (outside the CDR3, taken from reference TRBV19 and TRBJ1-1): DGGITQSPKYLFRKEGQNVTLSCEQNLNHDAMYWYRQDPGQGLRLIYYSQIVNDFQKGDIAEGYSVSREKKESFPLTVTSAQKNPTAFYLCASSFGTGLGTEAFFGQGTRLTVV.

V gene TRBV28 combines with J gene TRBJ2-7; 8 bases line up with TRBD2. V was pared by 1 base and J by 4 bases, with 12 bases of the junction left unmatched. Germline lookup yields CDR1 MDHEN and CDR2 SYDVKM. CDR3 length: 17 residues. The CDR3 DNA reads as TGTGCCAGCAGTTTATTTGGTGCGCGGGAGGTGTCGTACGAGCAGTACTTC. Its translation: CASSLFGAREVSYEQYF.

The CDR3 protein is CASSFETGGNEQFF. DNA for the CDR3: TGTGCCAGCTCCTTTGAGACAGGGGGAAATGAGCAGTTCTTC. The chain combines TRBV7-6 with TRBJ2-1, with 9 bases aligning to TRBD1. The V gene end was trimmed by 8 bases and the J gene end by 7 bases; junction bases not matched to a gene: 9. Per germline, CDR1 SGHVS and CDR2 FNYEAQ. The CDR3 extends over 14 amino acids.

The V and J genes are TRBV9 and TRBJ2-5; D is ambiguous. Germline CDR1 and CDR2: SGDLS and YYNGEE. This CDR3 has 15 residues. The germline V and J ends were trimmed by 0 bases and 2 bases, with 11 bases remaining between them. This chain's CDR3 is CASSVGKVGQETQYF. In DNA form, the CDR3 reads TGTGCCAGCAGCGTAGGGAAAGTTGGTCAAGAGACCCAGTACTTC.

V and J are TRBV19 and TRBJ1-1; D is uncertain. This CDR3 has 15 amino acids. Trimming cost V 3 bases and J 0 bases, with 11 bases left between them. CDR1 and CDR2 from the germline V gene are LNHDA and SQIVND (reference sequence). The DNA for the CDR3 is TGTGCCAGTAGTATTTTGGTGGGAATGAACACTGAAGCTTTCTTT. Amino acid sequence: CASSILVGMNTEAFF.

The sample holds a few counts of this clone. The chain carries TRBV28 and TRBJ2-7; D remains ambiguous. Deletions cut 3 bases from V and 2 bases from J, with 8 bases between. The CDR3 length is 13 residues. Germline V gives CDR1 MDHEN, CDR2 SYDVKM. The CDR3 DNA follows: TGTGCCAGCAGTTTGCCGTCAGCCTACGAGCAGTACTTC. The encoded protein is CASSLPSAYEQYF.

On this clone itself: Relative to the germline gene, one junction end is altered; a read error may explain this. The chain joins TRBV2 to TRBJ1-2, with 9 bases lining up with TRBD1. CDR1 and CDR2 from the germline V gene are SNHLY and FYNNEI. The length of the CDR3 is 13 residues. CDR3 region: CASSEASGTGCPF. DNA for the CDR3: TGTGCCAGCAGTGAAGCTTCCGGGACAGGGTGCCCCTTC.

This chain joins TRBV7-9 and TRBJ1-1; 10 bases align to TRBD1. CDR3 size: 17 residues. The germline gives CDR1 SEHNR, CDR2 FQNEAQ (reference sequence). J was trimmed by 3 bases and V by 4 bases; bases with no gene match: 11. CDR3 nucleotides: TGTGCCAGCAGCTATAACCGGGACAGGGGCAAGGACACTGAAGCTTTCTTT. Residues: CASSYNRDRGKDTEAFF.

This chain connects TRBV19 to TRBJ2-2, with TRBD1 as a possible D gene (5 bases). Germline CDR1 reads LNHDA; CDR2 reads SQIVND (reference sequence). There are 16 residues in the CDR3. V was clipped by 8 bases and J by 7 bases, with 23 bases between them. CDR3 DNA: TGTGCCAGTTCTGTTTTGGCTAGTTCCCAGGGCGGGGAGCTGTTTTTT. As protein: CASSVLASSQGGELFF.

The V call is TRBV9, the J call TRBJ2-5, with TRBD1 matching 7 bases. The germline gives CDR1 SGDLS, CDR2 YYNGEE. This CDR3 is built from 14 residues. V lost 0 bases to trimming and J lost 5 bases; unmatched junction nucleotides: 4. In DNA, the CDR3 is TGTGCCAGCAGCGTAGGAGGGGGCCTGGAGACCCAGTACTTC. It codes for CASSVGGGLETQYF.

The CDR3 nucleotides read TGTGCCAGCAGTCCTTCCCGGACTAGCGGGTACCAAGAGACCCAGTACTTC. It specifies CASSPSRTSGYQETQYF. The rearrangement links TRBV28 to TRBJ2-5; 11 bases are a match to TRBD2. The V gene end was trimmed by 5 bases and the J gene end by 0 bases; junction bases not matched to a gene: 8. Germline values: CDR1 MDHEN, CDR2 SYDVKM. The CDR3 covers 17 residues.

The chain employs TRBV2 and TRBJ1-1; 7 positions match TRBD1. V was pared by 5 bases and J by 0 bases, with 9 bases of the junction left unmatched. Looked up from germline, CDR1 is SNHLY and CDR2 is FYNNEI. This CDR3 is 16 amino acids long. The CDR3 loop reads CASSPQGWSVNTEAFF. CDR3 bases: TGTGCCAGCAGTCCACAGGGGTGGTCGGTGAACACTGAAGCTTTCTTT. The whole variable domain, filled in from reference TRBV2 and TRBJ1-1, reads EPEVTQTPSHQVTQMGQEVILRCVPISNHLYFYWYRQILGQKVEFLVSFYNNEISEKSEIFDDQFSVERPDGSNFTLKIRSTKLEDSAMYFCASSPQGWSVNTEAFFGQGTRLTVV.

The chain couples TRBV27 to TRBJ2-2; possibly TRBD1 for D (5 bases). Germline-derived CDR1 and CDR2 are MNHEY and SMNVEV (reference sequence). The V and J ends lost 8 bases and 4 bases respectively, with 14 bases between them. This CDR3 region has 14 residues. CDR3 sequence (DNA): TGTGCCAGCTGCTTGGGGCCAATCACCGGGGAGCTGTTTTTT. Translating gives CASCLGPITGELFF.

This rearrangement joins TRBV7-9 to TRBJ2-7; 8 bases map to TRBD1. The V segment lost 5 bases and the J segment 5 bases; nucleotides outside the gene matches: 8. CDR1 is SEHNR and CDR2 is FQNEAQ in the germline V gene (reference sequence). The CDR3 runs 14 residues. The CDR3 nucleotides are TGTGCCAGCAGCCCGGACAGGGAACGGGACGAGCAGTACTTC. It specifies CASSPDRERDEQYF. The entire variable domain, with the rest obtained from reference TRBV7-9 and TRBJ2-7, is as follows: DTGVSQNPRHKITKRGQNVTFRCDPISEHNRLYWYRQTLGQGPEFLTYFQNEAQLEKSRLLSDRFSAERPKGSFSTLEIQRTEQGDSAMYLCASSPDRERDEQYFGPGTRLTVT.

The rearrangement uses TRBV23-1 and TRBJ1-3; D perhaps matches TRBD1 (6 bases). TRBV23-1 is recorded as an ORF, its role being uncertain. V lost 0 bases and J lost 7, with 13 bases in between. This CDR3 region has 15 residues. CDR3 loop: CASSQSFGGPNTIYF. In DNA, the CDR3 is TGCGCCAGCAGTCAATCGTTCGGGGGCCCGAACACCATATATTTT.

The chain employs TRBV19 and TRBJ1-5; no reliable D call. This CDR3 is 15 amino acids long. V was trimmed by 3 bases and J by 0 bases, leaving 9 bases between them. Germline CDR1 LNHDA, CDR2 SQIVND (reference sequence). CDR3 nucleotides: TGTGCCAGTAGTATTTTCCAGGCTAGCAATCAGCCCCAGCATTTT. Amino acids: CASSIFQASNQPQHF. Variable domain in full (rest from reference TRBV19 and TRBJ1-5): DGGITQSPKYLFRKEGQNVTLSCEQNLNHDAMYWYRQDPGQGLRLIYYSQIVNDFQKGDIAEGYSVSREKKESFPLTVTSAQKNPTAFYLCASSIFQASNQPQHFGDGTRLSIL.

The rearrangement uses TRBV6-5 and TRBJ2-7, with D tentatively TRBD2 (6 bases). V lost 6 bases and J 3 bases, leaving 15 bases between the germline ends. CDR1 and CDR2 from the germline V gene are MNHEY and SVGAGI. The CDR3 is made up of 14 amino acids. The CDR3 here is CASRLGGLVYEQYF. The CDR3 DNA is TGTGCCAGCAGGCTAGGAGGGTTGGTCTACGAGCAGTACTTC.

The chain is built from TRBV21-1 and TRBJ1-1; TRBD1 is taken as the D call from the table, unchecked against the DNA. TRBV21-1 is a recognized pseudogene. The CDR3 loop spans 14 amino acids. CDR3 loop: CASSKGTGDTEAFF. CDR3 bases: TGTGCCAGCAGCAAAGGGACAGGGGACACTGAAGCTTTCTTT.

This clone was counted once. CDR3 region: CASSQDSLRAGGKQPQHF. The DNA of the CDR3 is TGCGCCAGCAGCCAAGATAGTCTCCGGGCTGGCGGTAAACAGCCCCAGCATTTT. The rearrangement joins TRBV4-1 to TRBJ1-5; D call uncertain. This CDR3 spans 18 amino acids. Germline CDR1 is MGHRA and CDR2 is YSYEKL. V lost 0 bases and J 7 bases, leaving 22 bases between the germline ends.

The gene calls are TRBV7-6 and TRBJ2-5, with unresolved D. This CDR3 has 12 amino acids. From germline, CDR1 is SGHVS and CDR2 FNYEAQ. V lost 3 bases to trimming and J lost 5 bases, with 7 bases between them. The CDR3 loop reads CASSFWVETQYF. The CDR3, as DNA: TGTGCCAGCAGCTTCTGGGTGGAGACCCAGTACTTC.

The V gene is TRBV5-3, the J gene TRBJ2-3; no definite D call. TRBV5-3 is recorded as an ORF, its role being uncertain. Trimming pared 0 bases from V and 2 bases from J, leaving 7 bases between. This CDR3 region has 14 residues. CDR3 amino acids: CARSLESITDTQYF. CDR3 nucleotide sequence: TGTGCCAGAAGCTTGGAATCAATCACAGATACGCAGTATTTT.